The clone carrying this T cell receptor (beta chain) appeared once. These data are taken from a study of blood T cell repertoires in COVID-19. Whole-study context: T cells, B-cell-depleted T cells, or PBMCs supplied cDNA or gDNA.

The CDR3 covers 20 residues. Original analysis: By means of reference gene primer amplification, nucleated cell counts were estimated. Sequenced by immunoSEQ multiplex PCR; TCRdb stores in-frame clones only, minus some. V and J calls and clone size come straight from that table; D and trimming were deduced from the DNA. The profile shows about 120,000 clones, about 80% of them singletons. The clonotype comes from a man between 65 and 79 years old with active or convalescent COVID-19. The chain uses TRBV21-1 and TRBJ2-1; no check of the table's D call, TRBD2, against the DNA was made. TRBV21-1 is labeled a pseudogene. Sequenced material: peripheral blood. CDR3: CASSLSGTGTGTSGNNEQFF. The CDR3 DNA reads TGTGCCAGCAGCTTATCCGGGACAGGGACCGGGACTAGCGGAAACAATGAGCAGTTCTTC.